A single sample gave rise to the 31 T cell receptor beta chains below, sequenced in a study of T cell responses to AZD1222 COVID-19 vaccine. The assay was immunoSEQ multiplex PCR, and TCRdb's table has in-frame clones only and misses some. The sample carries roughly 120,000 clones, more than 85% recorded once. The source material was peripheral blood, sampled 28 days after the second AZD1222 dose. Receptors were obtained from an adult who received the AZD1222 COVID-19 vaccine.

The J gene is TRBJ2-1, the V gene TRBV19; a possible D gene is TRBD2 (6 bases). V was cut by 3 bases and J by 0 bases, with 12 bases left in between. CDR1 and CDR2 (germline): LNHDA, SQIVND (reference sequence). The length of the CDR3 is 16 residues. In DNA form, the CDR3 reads TGTGCCAGTAGTATGGACCGGGAGTTCTCCTACAATGAGCAGTTCTTC. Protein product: CASSMDREFSYNEQFF.

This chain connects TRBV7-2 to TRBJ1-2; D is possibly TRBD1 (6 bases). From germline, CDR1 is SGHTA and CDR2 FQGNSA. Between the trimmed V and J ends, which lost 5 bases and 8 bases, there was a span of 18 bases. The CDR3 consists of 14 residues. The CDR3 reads CASSLRQASWGYTF. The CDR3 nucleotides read TGTGCCAGCAGCCTAAGACAGGCTTCGTGGGGCTACACCTTC.

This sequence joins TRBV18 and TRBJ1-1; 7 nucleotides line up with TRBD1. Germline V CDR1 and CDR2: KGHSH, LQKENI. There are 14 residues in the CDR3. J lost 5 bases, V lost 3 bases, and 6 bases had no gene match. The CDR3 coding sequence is TGTGCCAGCTCACCGCCGGGACAGCAAACTGAAGCTTTCTTT. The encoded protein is CASSPPGQQTEAFF. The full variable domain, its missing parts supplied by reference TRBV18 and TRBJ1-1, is NAGVMQNPRHLVRRRGQEARLRCSPMKGHSHVYWYRQLPEEGLKFMVYLQKENIIDESGMPKERFSAEFPKEGPSILRIQQVVRGDSAAYFCASSPPGQQTEAFFGQGTRLTVV.

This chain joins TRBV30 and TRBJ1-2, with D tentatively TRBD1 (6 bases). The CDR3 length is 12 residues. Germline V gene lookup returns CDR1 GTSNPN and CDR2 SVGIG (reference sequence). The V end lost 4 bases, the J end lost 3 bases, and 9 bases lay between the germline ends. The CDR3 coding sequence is TGTGCCTGGACCAGGACAGACTATGGCTACACCTTC. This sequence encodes CAWTRTDYGYTF.

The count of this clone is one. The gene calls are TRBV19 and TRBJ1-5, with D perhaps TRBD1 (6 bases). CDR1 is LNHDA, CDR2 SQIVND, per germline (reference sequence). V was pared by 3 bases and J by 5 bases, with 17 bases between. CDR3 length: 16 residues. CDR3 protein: CASSISDARGDQPQHF. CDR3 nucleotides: TGTGCCAGTAGTATTTCCGACGCCAGGGGAGATCAGCCCCAGCATTTT.

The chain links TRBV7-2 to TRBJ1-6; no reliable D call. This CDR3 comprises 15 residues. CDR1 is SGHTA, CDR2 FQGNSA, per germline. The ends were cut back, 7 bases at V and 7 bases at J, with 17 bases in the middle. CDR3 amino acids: CASTTGGPGNSPLHF. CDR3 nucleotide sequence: TGTGCCAGCACCACGGGAGGGCCTGGCAATTCACCCCTCCACTTT.

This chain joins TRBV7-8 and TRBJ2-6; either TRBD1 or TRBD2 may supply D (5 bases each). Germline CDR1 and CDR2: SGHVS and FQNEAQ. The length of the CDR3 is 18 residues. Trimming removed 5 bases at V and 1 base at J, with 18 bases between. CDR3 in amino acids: CASSPRGSTRSGANVLTF. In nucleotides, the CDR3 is TGTGCCAGCAGCCCCCGGGGCTCTACCAGGTCTGGGGCCAACGTCCTGACTTTC.

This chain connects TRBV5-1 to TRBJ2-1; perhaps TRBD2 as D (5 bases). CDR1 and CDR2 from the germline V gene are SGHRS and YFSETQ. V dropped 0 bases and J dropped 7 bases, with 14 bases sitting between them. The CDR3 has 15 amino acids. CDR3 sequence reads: CASSLEGQDFNEQFF. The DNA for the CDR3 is TGCGCCAGCAGCTTGGAAGGTCAGGACTTTAATGAGCAGTTCTTC.

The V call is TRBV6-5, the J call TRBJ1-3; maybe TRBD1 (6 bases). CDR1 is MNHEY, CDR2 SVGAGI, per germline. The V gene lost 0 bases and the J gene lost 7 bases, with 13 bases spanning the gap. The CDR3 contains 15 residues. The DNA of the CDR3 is TGTGCCAGCAGTTACTCAGGGGGGACCCGGAACACCATATATTTT. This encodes CASSYSGGTRNTIYF.

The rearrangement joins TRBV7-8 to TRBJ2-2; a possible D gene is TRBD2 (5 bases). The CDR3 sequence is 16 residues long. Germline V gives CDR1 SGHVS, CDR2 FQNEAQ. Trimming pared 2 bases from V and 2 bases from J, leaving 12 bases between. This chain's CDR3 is CASSLSFGLNTGELFF. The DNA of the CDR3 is TGTGCCAGCAGCTTAAGTTTTGGACTTAACACCGGGGAGCTGTTTTTT.

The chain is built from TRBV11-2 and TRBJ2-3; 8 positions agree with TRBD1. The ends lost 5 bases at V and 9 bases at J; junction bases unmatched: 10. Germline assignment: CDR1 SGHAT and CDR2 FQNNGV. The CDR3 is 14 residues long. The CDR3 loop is CASSRLRGPDTQYF. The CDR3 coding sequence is TGTGCCAGCAGCCGTCTCAGGGGGCCGGACACGCAGTATTTT.

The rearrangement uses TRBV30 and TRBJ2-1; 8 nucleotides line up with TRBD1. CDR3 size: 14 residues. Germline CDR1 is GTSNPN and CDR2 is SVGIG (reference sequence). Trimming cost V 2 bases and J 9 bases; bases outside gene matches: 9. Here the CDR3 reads CAWSPGQVNGEQFF. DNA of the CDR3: TGTGCCTGGAGTCCGGGACAGGTAAATGGTGAGCAGTTCTTC.

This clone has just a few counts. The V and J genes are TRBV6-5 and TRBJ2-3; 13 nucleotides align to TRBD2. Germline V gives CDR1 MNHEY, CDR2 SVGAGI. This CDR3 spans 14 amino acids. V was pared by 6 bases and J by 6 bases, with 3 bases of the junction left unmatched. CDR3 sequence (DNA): TGTGCCAGCAGCCTGGGACTAGCGGGGGATACGCAGTATTTT. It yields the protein CASSLGLAGDTQYF.

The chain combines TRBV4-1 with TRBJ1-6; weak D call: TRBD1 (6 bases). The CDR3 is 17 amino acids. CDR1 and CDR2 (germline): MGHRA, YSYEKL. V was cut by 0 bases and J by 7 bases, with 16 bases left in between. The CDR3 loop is CASSQDQGWGTNSPLHF. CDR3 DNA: TGCGCCAGCAGCCAAGATCAGGGGTGGGGCACCAATTCACCCCTCCACTTT.

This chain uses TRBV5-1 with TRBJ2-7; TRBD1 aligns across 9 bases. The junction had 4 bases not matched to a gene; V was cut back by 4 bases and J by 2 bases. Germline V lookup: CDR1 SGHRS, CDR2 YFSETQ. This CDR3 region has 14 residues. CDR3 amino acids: CASSTGQGPYEQYF. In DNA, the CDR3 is TGCGCCAGCAGCACGGGACAGGGTCCCTACGAGCAGTACTTC.

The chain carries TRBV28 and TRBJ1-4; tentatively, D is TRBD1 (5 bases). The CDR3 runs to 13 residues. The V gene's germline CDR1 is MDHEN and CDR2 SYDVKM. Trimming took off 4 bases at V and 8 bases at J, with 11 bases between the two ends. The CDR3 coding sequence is TGTGCCAGCAGTTCCCCCGGGACCGAAAAACTGTTTTTT. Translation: CASSSPGTEKLFF.

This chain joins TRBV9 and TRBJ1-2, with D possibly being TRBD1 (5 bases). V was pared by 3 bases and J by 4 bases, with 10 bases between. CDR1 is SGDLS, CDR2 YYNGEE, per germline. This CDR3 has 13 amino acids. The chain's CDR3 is CASSEDSTYGYTF. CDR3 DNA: TGTGCCAGCAGCGAAGACAGCACCTATGGCTACACCTTC.

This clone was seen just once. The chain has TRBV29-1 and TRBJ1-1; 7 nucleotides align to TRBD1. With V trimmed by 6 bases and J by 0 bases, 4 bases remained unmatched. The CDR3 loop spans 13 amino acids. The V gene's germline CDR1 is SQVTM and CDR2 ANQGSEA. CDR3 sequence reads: CSVSGTVNTEAFF. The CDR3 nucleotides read TGCAGCGTCTCCGGGACAGTGAACACTGAAGCTTTCTTT.

The DNA of the CDR3 is TGCAGCGTTTCCACTACAGGGGTCGCAGAGACCCAGTACTTC. Translated: CSVSTTGVAETQYF. The rearrangement links TRBV29-1 to TRBJ2-5; 7 bases match TRBD1. CDR1 and CDR2 from the germline V gene are SQVTM and ANQGSEA. The length of the CDR3 is 14 residues. Trimming cost V 5 bases and J 4 bases; bases outside gene matches: 10.

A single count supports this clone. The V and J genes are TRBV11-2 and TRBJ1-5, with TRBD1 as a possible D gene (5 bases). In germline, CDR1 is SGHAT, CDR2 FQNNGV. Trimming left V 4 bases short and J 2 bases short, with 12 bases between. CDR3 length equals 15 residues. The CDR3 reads CASSWGSEGNQPQHF. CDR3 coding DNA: TGTGCCAGCAGCTGGGGGTCGGAGGGCAATCAGCCCCAGCATTTT.

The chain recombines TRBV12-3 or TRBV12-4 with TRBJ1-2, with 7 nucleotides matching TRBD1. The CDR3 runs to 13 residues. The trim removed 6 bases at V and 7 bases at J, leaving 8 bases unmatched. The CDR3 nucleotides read TGTGCCAGCAGCCGGACAGGACGGAGTGGCTACACCTTC. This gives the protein CASSRTGRSGYTF.

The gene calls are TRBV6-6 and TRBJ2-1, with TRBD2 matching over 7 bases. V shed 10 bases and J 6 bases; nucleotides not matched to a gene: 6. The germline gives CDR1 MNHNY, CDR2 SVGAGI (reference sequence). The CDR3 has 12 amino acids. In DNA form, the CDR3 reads TGTGCCACCGAGACTAGCACCAATGAGCAGTTCTTC. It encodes CATETSTNEQFF.

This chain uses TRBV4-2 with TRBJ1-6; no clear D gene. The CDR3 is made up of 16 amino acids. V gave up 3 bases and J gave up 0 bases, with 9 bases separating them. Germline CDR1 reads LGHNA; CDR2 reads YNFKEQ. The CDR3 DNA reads TGTGCCAGCAGCCAGGGTGGCAGCTCCTATAATTCACCCCTCCACTTT. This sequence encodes CASSQGGSSYNSPLHF.

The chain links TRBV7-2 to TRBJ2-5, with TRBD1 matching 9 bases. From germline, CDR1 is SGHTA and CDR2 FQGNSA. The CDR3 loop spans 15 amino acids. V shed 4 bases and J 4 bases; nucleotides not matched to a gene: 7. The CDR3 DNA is TGTGCCAGCAGCTCGGGGGGACAGGGCGGAGAGACCCAGTACTTC. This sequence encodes CASSSGGQGGETQYF.

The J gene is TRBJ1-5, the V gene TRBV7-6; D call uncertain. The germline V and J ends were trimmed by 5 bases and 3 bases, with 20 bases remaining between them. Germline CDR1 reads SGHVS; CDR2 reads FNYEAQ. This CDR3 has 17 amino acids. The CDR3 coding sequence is TGTGCCAGCAGCGCCCCAAGAACGAGGGATGCCAATCAGCCCCAGCATTTT. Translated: CASSAPRTRDANQPQHF.

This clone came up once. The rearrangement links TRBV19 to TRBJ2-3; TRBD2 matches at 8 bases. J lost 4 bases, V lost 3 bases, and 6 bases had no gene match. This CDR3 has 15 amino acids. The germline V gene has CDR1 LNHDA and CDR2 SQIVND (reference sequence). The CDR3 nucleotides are TGTGCCAGTAGTATTTACGGGGGGGCGGCAGATACGCAGTATTTT. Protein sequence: CASSIYGGAADTQYF.

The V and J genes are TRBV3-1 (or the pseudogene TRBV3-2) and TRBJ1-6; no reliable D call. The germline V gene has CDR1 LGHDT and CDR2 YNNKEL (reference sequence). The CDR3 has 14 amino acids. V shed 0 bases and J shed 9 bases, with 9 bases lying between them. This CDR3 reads CASSQDSRISPLHF. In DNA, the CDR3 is TGTGCCAGCAGCCAAGATTCCAGAATTTCACCCCTCCACTTT.

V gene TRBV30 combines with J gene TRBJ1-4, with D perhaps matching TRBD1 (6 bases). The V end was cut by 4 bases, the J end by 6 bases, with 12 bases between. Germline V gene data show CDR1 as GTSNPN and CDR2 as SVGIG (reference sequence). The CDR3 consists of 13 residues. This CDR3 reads CAWNGGAYEKLFF. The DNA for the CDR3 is TGTGCCTGGAATGGGGGCGCCTATGAAAAACTGTTTTTT.

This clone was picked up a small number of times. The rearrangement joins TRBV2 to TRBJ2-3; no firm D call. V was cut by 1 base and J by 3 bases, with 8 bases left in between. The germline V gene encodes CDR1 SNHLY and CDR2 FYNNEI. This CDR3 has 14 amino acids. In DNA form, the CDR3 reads TGTGCCAGCAGTGAAGGTCAGAGTACAGATACGCAGTATTTT. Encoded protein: CASSEGQSTDTQYF.

CDR3 coding DNA: TGTGCCAGCAGTTCCAGCGGGGGTGGCACAGATACGCAGTATTTT. This translates into CASSSSGGGTDTQYF. V and J are TRBV27 and TRBJ2-3; 8 bases are a match to TRBD2. This CDR3 comprises 15 residues. V dropped 4 bases and J dropped 1; count of bases not matched to a gene: 4. Germline assignment: CDR1 MNHEY and CDR2 SMNVEV (reference sequence).

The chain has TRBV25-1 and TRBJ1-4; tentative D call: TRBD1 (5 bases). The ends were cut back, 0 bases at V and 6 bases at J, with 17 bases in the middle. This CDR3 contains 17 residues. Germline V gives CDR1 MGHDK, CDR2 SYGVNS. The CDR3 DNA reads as TGTGCCAGCAGTGAATATAGGTATTCAGGGAATTATGAAAAACTGTTTTTT. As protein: CASSEYRYSGNYEKLFF.